Here is one T cell receptor (beta chain) with its context. This sample is part of a study of blood T cell repertoires in COVID-19. CDR1 is LNHDA, CDR2 SQIVND, per germline (reference sequence). The V end lost 5 bases, the J end lost 1 base, and 17 bases lay between the germline ends. The CDR3 sequence is 16 residues long. The table came from immunoSEQ multiplex PCR; TCRdb's copy has only in-frame clones and leaves some out. This table has approximately 54,000 clones, 85% to 90% appearing once. The source material was peripheral blood. The receptor was isolated from an elderly man with active COVID-19. The J gene is TRBJ1-1, the V gene TRBV19; D is ambiguous. In DNA, the CDR3 is TGTGCCAGTAGTGCGCCCCTAGGAGGGCCGAACACTGAAGCTTTCTTT. Its protein product is CASSAPLGGPNTEAFF.